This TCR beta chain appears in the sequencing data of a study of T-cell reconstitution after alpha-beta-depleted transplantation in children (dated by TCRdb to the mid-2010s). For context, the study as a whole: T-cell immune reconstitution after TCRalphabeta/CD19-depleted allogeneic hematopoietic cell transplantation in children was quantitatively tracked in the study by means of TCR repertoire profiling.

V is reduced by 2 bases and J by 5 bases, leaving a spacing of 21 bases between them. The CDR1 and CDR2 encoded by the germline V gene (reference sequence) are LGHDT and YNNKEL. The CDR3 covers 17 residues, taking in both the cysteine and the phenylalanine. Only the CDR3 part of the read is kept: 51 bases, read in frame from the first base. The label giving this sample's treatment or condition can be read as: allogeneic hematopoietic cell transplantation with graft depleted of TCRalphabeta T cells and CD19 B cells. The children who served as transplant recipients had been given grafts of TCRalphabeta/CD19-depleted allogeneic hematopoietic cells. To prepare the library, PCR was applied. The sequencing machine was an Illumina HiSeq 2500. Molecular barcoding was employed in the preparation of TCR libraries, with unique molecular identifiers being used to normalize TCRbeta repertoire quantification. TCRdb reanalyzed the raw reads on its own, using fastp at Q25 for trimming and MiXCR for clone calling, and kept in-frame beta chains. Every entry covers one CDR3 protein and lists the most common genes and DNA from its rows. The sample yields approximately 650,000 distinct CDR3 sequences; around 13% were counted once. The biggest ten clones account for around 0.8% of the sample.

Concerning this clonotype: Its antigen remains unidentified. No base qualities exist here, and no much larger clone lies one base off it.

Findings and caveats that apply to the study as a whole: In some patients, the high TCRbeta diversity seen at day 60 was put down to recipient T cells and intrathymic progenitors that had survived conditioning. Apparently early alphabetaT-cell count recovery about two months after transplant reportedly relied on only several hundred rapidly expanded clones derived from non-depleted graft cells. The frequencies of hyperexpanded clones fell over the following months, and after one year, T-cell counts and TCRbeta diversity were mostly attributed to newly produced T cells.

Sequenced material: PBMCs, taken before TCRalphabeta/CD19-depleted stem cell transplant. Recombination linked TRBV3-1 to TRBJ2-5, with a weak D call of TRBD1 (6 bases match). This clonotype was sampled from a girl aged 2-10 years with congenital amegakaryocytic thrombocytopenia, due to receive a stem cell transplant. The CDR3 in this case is CASSQLMLRDISETQYF. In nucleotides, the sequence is TGTGCCAGCAGCCAACTGATGCTACGGGACATCAGCGAGACCCAGTACTTC.